This TCR beta chain comes out of a study of shared clonotypes between healthy human individuals. Study in general: CD4 naive and CD4 memory each took three plates per donor, while CD8 naive took two and CD8 memory one.

Assay used: immunoSEQ multiplex PCR; TCRdb lists only in-frame clones, some missing. The sample includes about 2.1 million clones, 90% to 95% seen only once; the top ten take about 1.7%. CD8 cells classed as naive were CD45RO-negative and positively selected for CCR7, excluding terminally differentiated effector memory CD45RA+ cells. Trimming removed 3 bases at V and 5 bases at J, with 13 bases between. The CDR3 runs to 14 residues. Germline V gene data show CDR1 as SGHDN and CDR2 as FVKESK. Sequencing was carried out using naive CD8+ T cells from PBMCs. The clonotype comes from a man aged 18 to 29 in good health. Some clones in this sample may be carry-over from other donors' samples. The V and J genes are TRBV14 and TRBJ2-5; tentatively, D is TRBD1 (5 bases). The CDR3 is CASSHQGPVETQYF. CDR3 bases: TGTGCCAGCAGCCATCAGGGCCCTGTCGAGACCCAGTACTTC.